Listed here are 15 T cell receptor beta chains from one sample, sequenced in a study of shared clonotypes between healthy human individuals. Method: immunoSEQ multiplex PCR; TCRdb's copy keeps in-frame clones and lacks some. The table lists about 710,000 clones, around 70% of them singletons. The material sequenced was memory CD4+ T cells sorted from blood. Subset denoted: CD45RA-negative fraction. Source of these receptors: a woman under 40 in good health.

This sequence joins TRBV6-1 and TRBJ2-1, with TRBD1 matching over 9 bases. Germline V gene sequence: CDR1 MNHNS, CDR2 SASEGT. V gave up 6 bases and J gave up 7 bases; unmatched junction bases: 7. The CDR3 has 14 amino acids. The CDR3 region has the DNA TGTGCCAGCAGGCCTTCGGGACAGGGAAATGAGCAGTTCTTC. This sequence encodes CASRPSGQGNEQFF.

About this clone: A read error is likely here: a far larger clone is one base away. The rearrangement joins TRBV7-9 to TRBJ2-3, with D unresolved. The CDR3 consists of 12 residues. Germline CDR1 reads SEHNR; CDR2 reads FQNEAQ (reference sequence). V was trimmed by 1 base and J by 3 bases, leaving 2 bases between them. The CDR3 sequence is CASSLETDTQYF. CDR3 DNA sequence: TGTGCCAGCAGCTTAGAGACAGATACGCAGTATTTT.

V usage is TRBV27 and J usage is TRBJ2-7; D is perhaps TRBD1 (6 bases). The ends were cut back, 5 bases at V and 2 bases at J, with 10 bases in the middle. CDR3 length: 13 residues. Looked up from germline, CDR1 is MNHEY and CDR2 is SMNVEV (reference sequence). CDR3 sequence: CASSAGDTYEQYF. For the CDR3, the DNA is TGTGCCAGCAGTGCAGGGGACACCTACGAGCAGTACTTC.

The genes are TRBV11-2 and TRBJ2-7, with 9 bases matching TRBD1. The germline V gene encodes CDR1 SGHAT and CDR2 FQNNGV. V lost 7 bases, J lost 4 bases, and 14 bases stayed unmatched. This CDR3 is 16 amino acids long. The CDR3 protein is CASTRIGQGKFYEQYF. For the CDR3, the DNA is TGTGCCAGCACCCGGATCGGACAGGGGAAATTTTACGAGCAGTACTTC.

V and J are TRBV5-1 and TRBJ2-7; D ambiguous. The CDR3 extends over 13 amino acids. From germline, CDR1 is SGHRS and CDR2 YFSETQ. The V end lost 0 bases, the J end lost 4 bases, and 8 bases lay between the germline ends. The DNA of the CDR3 is TGCGCCAGCAGCTTGGAGGTGCGATACGAGCAGTACTTC. Amino acid sequence: CASSLEVRYEQYF.

This chain links TRBV5-6 with TRBJ2-1; TRBD2 agrees at 9 bases. The ends lost 0 bases at V and 8 bases at J; junction bases unmatched: 6. Germline-derived CDR1 and CDR2 are SGHDT and YYEEEE. The CDR3 sequence is 15 residues long. The CDR3 sequence is CASSLGVAGVHEQFF. CDR3 coding DNA: TGTGCCAGCAGCTTGGGTGTAGCGGGAGTCCATGAGCAGTTCTTC.

This clone was seen more than once but under ten times. CDR3 bases: TGTGCCAGCTCACCTCGCGGGAGGGGATACAATGAGCAGTTCTTC. This encodes CASSPRGRGYNEQFF. The V gene is TRBV18, the J gene TRBJ2-1; TRBD2 agrees at 9 bases. Per germline, CDR1 KGHSH and CDR2 LQKENI. The CDR3 has 15 amino acids. V dropped 3 bases and J dropped 4; count of bases not matched to a gene: 4.

In its sample, this clone was seen once. The chain couples TRBV18 to TRBJ2-7; the match to TRBD2 covers 16 bases. Germline lookup yields CDR1 KGHSH and CDR2 LQKENI. The CDR3 is 17 residues long. Trimming took 5 bases from V and 3 from J; bases not matched to a gene: 7. The CDR3 coding sequence is TGTGCCAGCTCATCGCCGGGACTAGCGGGGGGGATCTACGAGCAGTACTTC. It encodes CASSSPGLAGGIYEQYF.

The CDR3 nucleotides read TGTGCCAGCAGCCGCTCAGGGGGGAATGAGCAGTTCTTC. The encoded protein is CASSRSGGNEQFF. The chain employs TRBV6-5 and TRBJ2-1; D is possibly TRBD1 (7 bases). V lost 6 bases, J lost 7 bases, and 13 bases lay in between. Germline V gene sequence: CDR1 MNHEY, CDR2 SVGAGI. There are 13 residues in the CDR3.

This chain uses TRBV28 with TRBJ2-3; D unresolved. The CDR3 is made up of 11 amino acids. The germline V gene has CDR1 MDHEN and CDR2 SYDVKM. Deletions cut 4 bases from V and 7 bases from J, with 6 bases between. The CDR3 spells CASSWSHTQYF. CDR3 bases: TGTGCCAGCAGTTGGTCACATACGCAGTATTTT.

The chain has TRBV6-6 and TRBJ2-7; possible D gene TRBD2, 7 bases. V was shortened by 6 bases and J by 3 bases, with 15 bases between the two germline ends. This CDR3 contains 14 residues. Looked up from germline, CDR1 is MNHNY and CDR2 is SVGAGI (reference sequence). CDR3 coding DNA: TGTGCCAGCAGCCGCGGGGGCGGTAACTACGAGCAGTACTTC. This translates into CASSRGGGNYEQYF.

The sample holds a few counts of this clone. This specimen includes other DNA sequences encoding the same CDR3. The chain recombines TRBV5-1 with TRBJ1-3, with D uncertain. Trimming stripped 5 bases from V and 1 base from J, with 7 bases between. The germline CDR1 and CDR2 sequences are SGHRS and YFSETQ. The CDR3 is made up of 13 amino acids. This CDR3 is CASSFDSGNTIYF. As DNA, the CDR3 is TGCGCCAGCAGTTTCGATTCTGGAAACACCATATATTTT.

This clone came up once. The chain carries TRBV7-9 and TRBJ2-2; 13 bases fit TRBD2. After removal of 5 bases from V and 6 bases from J, the junction contained 6 bases not matched to a gene. The CDR3 consists of 16 residues. Germline-derived CDR1 and CDR2 are SEHNR and FQNEAQ (reference sequence). The CDR3 loop is CASSPGLAGAPGELFF. The CDR3, as DNA: TGTGCCAGCAGCCCTGGACTAGCGGGAGCTCCCGGGGAGCTGTTTTTT.

This chain uses TRBV5-6 with TRBJ2-3; 8 bases fit TRBD1. The V and J ends lost 0 bases and 5 bases, in that order; junction bases with no gene match: 8. Germline assignment: CDR1 SGHDT and CDR2 YYEEEE. The CDR3 has 16 residues. The CDR3 is CASSLVGTGRRDTQYF. As DNA, the CDR3 is TGTGCCAGCAGCTTGGTAGGGACAGGCCGCCGAGATACGCAGTATTTT.

The chain combines TRBV27 with TRBJ2-7; a possible D gene is TRBD1 (6 bases). The V gene lost 4 bases and the J gene lost 4 bases, with 14 bases spanning the gap. There are 14 residues in the CDR3. From germline, CDR1 is MNHEY and CDR2 SMNVEV (reference sequence). As DNA, the CDR3 is TGTGCCAGCAGTTCAACCGGGACAAAGTACGAGCAGTACTTC. The encoded protein is CASSSTGTKYEQYF.